This note documents a single T cell receptor beta chain sequence. About 30,000 T cell genomes, or 200 ng DNA, went into the sorted-subset replicate PCRs. TCRdb's table, derived via immunoSEQ multiplex PCR, lists solely in-frame clones and lacks some. The sample gives under 1,100,000 clones, about 80% of which show up once; under 0.8% is in the top ten. Germline assignment: CDR1 MNHEY and CDR2 SMNVEV (reference sequence). The CDR3 consists of 17 residues. Trimming removed 0 bases from V and 0 bases from J, with 12 bases in between. The data are from a study of shared clonotypes between healthy human individuals. At the level of the study: Donor ages ranged 18 to 49 years: a couple of women, a few men.

The TCR was taken from a man between 18 and 29 years old in good health. Some clones in this sample may be carry-over from other donors' samples. This chain links TRBV27 with TRBJ1-5; weak D call: TRBD1 (6 bases). The sequenced sample was memory CD4+ T cells from PBMCs. Subset given: CD45RA-negative fraction. The CDR3 protein is CASSLSRQGYSNQPQHF. In nucleotides, the CDR3 is TGTGCCAGCAGTTTATCGAGGCAGGGGTATAGCAATCAGCCCCAGCATTTT.